Following are 16 T cell receptor beta chains from one sample sequenced in a study of post-analysis software for immune sequencing data. Unique molecular identifiers were built into the TCR beta cDNA libraries. TCRdb re-called the PCR reads through MiXCR, storing one row per CDR3 protein. This table holds 650,000 to 900,000 distinct CDR3 sequences, 35% to 55% found once. Which antigens these TCRs recognize remains unknown. Points from the study as a whole: TRBV5-6, TRBV5-1 and TRBV20-1 were among five TRBV segments more frequent in patients than controls.

Sample: blood. These receptor sequences come from a girl between 10 and 17 years old with multiple sclerosis.

This rearrangement joins TRBV5-1 to TRBJ1-2, with D uncertain. The CDR3 has 14 amino acids. CDR1 and CDR2 from the germline V gene are SGHRS and YFSETQ. The V end was cut by 4 bases, the J end by 4 bases, with 14 bases between. The chain's CDR3 is CASSPLGSLYGYTF. CDR3 DNA: TGCGCCAGCAGCCCCCTGGGCAGCCTCTATGGCTACACCTTC. The complete variable domain, with remaining parts taken from reference TRBV5-1 and TRBJ1-2, reads KAGVTQTPRYLIKTRGQQVTLSCSPISGHRSVSWYQQTPGQGLQFLFEYFSETQRNKGNFPGRFSGRQFSNSRSEMNVSTLELGDSALYLCASSPLGSLYGYTFGSGTRLTVV.

J is TRBJ2-5 and V is TRBV28; D is unresolved. The length of the CDR3 is 13 residues. The germline V gene has CDR1 MDHEN and CDR2 SYDVKM. Trimming pared 4 bases from V and 1 base from J, leaving 7 bases between. The CDR3 DNA reads TGTGCCAGCAGTTCTCCGATCCAAGAGACCCAGTACTTC. Residues: CASSSPIQETQYF.

The chain recombines TRBV4-1 with TRBJ2-7; weak D call: TRBD1 (5 bases). This CDR3 has 18 residues. The germline V and J ends were trimmed by 2 bases and 0 bases, with 20 bases remaining between them. CDR1 is MGHRA, CDR2 YSYEKL, per germline. The DNA for the CDR3 is TGCGCCAGCAGCCAAAAAGAGGCAGGGAAGGATTACTCCTACGAGCAGTACTTC. Translated, it gives CASSQKEAGKDYSYEQYF.

The rearrangement uses TRBV28 and TRBJ2-3; D is uncertain. Germline loops: CDR1 MDHEN, CDR2 SYDVKM. With 5 bases removed from V and 5 bases from J, the gap between germline ends came to 8 bases. The CDR3 has 12 amino acids. CDR3 nucleotides: TGTGCCAGCAGTAAGGACCTAGATACGCAGTATTTT. This sequence encodes CASSKDLDTQYF.

The chain couples TRBV7-2 to TRBJ2-3; D uncertain. This CDR3 contains 13 residues. The V and J ends lost 5 bases and 1 base respectively, with 7 bases between them. Per the germline V gene, CDR1 is SGHTA and CDR2 is FQGNSA. CDR3 amino acids: CASSPYGTDTQYF. CDR3 DNA: TGTGCCAGCAGCCCCTACGGCACAGATACGCAGTATTTT. Full variable domain (missing parts from reference TRBV7-2 and TRBJ2-3): GAGVSQSPSNKVTEKGKDVELRCDPISGHTALYWYRQSLGQGLEFLIYFQGNSAPDKSGLPSDRFSAERTGGSVSTLTIQRTQQEDSAVYLCASSPYGTDTQYFGPGTRLTVL.

The chain joins TRBV5-1 to TRBJ1-1, with 8 nucleotides matching TRBD1. Per the germline V gene, CDR1 is SGHRS and CDR2 is YFSETQ. The trim removed 2 bases at V and 3 bases at J, leaving 9 bases unmatched. The CDR3 is made up of 16 amino acids. CDR3 loop: CASSFRTGIPDTEAFF. DNA for the CDR3: TGCGCCAGCAGCTTCAGGACAGGGATTCCCGACACTGAAGCTTTCTTT.

The V call is TRBV28, the J call TRBJ1-1; D ambiguous. CDR1 MDHEN and CDR2 SYDVKM come from the germline V gene. The length of the CDR3 is 13 residues. Deletions cut 4 bases from V and 0 bases from J, with 6 bases between. As DNA, the CDR3 is TGTGCCAGCAGTTCCGCCATGAACACTGAAGCTTTCTTT. Its translation: CASSSAMNTEAFF.

This clonotype has just a few counts. This chain uses TRBV4-3 with TRBJ2-7; D tentatively reads TRBD1 or TRBD2 (8 bases each). V dropped 6 bases and J dropped 4 bases, with 25 bases sitting between them. The CDR3 is 17 residues long. Germline V gene sequence: CDR1 LGHNA, CDR2 YSLEER. The CDR3 here is CASSLKLGGDRCYEQYF. CDR3 bases: TGCGCCAGCAGTCTCAAACTCGGGGGGGACAGGTGTTACGAGCAGTACTTC.

The chain has TRBV18 and TRBJ2-1, with D uncertain. CDR3 length equals 15 residues. Germline V CDR1 and CDR2: KGHSH, LQKENI. The V end lost 0 bases, the J end lost 5 bases, and 11 bases lay between the germline ends. This CDR3 reads CASSPPAALDNEQFF. CDR3 DNA: TGTGCCAGCTCACCACCGGCCGCCCTTGACAATGAGCAGTTCTTC.

This clonotype was counted between two and nine times. The rearrangement links TRBV10-3 to TRBJ2-3; no definite D call. The CDR3 is made up of 15 amino acids. V dropped 2 bases and J dropped 0 bases, with 9 bases sitting between them. CDR1 is ENHRY and CDR2 is SYGVKD in the germline V gene. The CDR3 is CAISEGRPSTDTQYF. The CDR3 DNA reads as TGTGCCATCAGTGAGGGGCGTCCTAGCACAGATACGCAGTATTTT.

V gene TRBV20-1 combines with J gene TRBJ1-2; TRBD1 might be the D (5 bases). Trimming shortened V by 1 base and J by 7 bases, and 10 bases separated the two germline ends. The germline CDR1 and CDR2 sequences are DFQATT and SNEGSKA (reference sequence). The CDR3 loop spans 12 amino acids. The CDR3 DNA is TGCAGTGCTAGAGGACAGTATACTGGCTACACCTTC. This translates into CSARGQYTGYTF.

CDR3 amino acids: CSVTVDRDPTDTQYF. CDR3 nucleotide sequence: TGCAGCGTTACTGTGGACCGTGACCCGACAGATACGCAGTATTTT. The J gene is TRBJ2-3, the V gene TRBV29-1, with D uncertain. Germline V gene data show CDR1 as SQVTM and CDR2 as ANQGSEA. The germline V and J ends were trimmed by 5 bases and 3 bases, with 18 bases remaining between them. The CDR3 sequence is 15 residues long.

The V call is TRBV30, the J call TRBJ2-6, with 8 bases aligning to TRBD1. Germline CDR1 GTSNPN, CDR2 SVGIG (reference sequence). This CDR3 is built from 15 residues. The J segment lost 0 bases and the V segment lost 5 bases, leaving 3 bases of the junction unmatched. For the CDR3, the DNA is TGTGCCTGGGGACAGGGCCGCTCTGGGGCCAACGTCCTGACTTTC. It specifies CAWGQGRSGANVLTF.

This chain joins TRBV20-1 and TRBJ2-1; 10 nucleotides match TRBD2. This CDR3 has 16 amino acids. The junction had 9 bases not matched to a gene; V was cut back by 0 bases and J by 7 bases. Germline V gene sequence: CDR1 DFQATT, CDR2 SNEGSKA (reference sequence). CDR3 bases: TGCAGTGCTAGAGATGATCGCGCTAGCGGGAGTAATGAGCAGTTCTTC. Translating it yields CSARDDRASGSNEQFF.

The chain has TRBV20-1 and TRBJ2-1; unclear D gene. The germline V gene encodes CDR1 DFQATT and CDR2 SNEGSKA (reference sequence). The CDR3 spans 12 residues. The CDR3 nucleotides read TGCAGGGCCCGTTGGAGCCACAATGAGCAGTTCTTC. It codes for CRARWSHNEQFF.

V and J are TRBV20-1 and TRBJ2-5; TRBD2 matches 15 bases. Losses at the gene ends were 6 bases for V and 5 bases for J; bases not matched to a gene: 4. Per germline, CDR1 DFQATT and CDR2 SNEGSKA (reference sequence). The CDR3 sequence is 14 residues long. CDR3 sequence: CSAPGLAGGETQYF. The CDR3 bases are TGCAGTGCGCCGGGACTAGCGGGAGGTGAGACCCAGTACTTC.